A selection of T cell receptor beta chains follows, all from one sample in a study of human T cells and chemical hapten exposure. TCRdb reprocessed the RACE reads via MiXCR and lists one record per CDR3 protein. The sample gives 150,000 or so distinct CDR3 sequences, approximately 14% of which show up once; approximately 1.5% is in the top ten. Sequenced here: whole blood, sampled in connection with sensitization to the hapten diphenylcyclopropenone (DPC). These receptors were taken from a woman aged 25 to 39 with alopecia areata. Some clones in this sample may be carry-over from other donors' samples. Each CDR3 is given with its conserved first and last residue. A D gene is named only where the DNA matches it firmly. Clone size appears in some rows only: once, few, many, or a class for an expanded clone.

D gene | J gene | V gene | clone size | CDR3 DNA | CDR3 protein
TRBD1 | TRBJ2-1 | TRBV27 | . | TGTGCCAGCAGTTTAGCTGGGACAGGGGGTCTCCACAATGAGCAGTTCTTC | CASSLAGTGGLHNEQFF
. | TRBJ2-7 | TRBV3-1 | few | TGTGCCAGCAGCCACCGAGGAGCGCTAGGAGGCGAGCAGTACTTC | CASSHRGALGGEQYF
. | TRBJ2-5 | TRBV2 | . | TGTGCCAGCAGTGACCTAGCCCAAGAGACCCAGTACTTC | CASSDLAQETQYF
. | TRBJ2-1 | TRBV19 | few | TGTGCCAGTAGTACCTACTACAATGAGCAGTTCTTC | CASSTYYNEQFF
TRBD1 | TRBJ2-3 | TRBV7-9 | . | TGTGCCAGCAGCTCCGGACAGGTCGGCACAGATACGCAGTATTTT | CASSSGQVGTDTQYF
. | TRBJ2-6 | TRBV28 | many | TGTGCCAGCGGGGGGATCTCCTCCACCGGGGCCAACGTCCTGACTTTC | CASGGISSTGANVLTF
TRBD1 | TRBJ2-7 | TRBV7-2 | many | TGTGCCAGCCAGGGACAGTCCTACGAGCAGTACTTC | CASQGQSYEQYF
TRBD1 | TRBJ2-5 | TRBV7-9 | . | TGTGCCAGCAGCGTGGACAGGCAAGAGACCCAGTACTTC | CASSVDRQETQYF
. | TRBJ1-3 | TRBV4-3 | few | TGCGCCAGCAGCCAAACATGGAGGGGGGCTGGAAACACCATATATTTT | CASSQTWRGAGNTIYF
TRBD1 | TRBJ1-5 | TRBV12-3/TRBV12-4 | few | TGTGCCAGCAGTTCCCGACAGGGACTCTATCAGCCCCAGCATTTT | CASSSRQGLYQPQHF
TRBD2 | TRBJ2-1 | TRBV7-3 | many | TGTGCCAGCAGCTTCGGGGGGGCTTACAATGAGCAGTTCTTC | CASSFGGAYNEQFF
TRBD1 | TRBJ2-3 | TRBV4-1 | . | TGCGCCAGCAGCCGTCCGGGACAGGGCACAGATACGCAGTATTTT | CASSRPGQGTDTQYF
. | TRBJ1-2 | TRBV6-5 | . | TGTGCCAGCAGTTACGCCGGGACCAACTATGGCTACACCTTC | CASSYAGTNYGYTF
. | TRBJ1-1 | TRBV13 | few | TGTGCCAGCAGCTTAGGAGGCCCCATGAGGAACACTGAAGCTTTCTTT | CASSLGGPMRNTEAFF
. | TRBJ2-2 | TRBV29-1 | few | TGCAGCGTTGCAAGGGGTTCGGGCACCGGGGAGCTGTTTTTT | CSVARGSGTGELFF
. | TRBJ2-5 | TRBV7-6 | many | TGTGCCAGCAGCTTCAGACCCTTTAGCGCGATAACCCAAGAGACCCAGTACTTC | CASSFRPFSAITQETQYF
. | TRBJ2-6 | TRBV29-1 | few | TGCAGCGTTGGTCCAAGCTCTGGGGCCAACGTCCTGACTTTC | CSVGPSSGANVLTF
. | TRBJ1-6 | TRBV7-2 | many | TGTGCCAGCAGCCCTAAGGCACAGGGCCCGGGTTCACCCCTCCACTTT | CASSPKAQGPGSPLHF
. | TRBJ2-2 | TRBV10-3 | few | TGTGCCATCAGTGGACAGGGAGGAACCGGGGAGCTGTTTTTT | CAISGQGGTGELFF
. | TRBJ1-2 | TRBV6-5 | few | TGTGCCAGCAGTTACTCCGAACCTAAAAAATATGGCTACACCTTC | CASSYSEPKKYGYTF
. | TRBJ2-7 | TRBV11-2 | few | TGTGCCAGCAGCTCGCCAGGCGCCCTGACGTACTTC | CASSSPGALTYF
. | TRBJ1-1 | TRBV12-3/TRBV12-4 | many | TGTGCCAGCAGTACAGGGTCAGAGAACACTGAAGCTTTCTTT | CASSTGSENTEAFF
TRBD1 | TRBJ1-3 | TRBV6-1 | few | TGTGCCAGCCGGGACAGAGGAAACACCATATATTTT | CASRDRGNTIYF
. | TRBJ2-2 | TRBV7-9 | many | TGTGCCAGCAGCTTAAAGGCAGCTACCGGGGAGCTGTTTTTT | CASSLKAATGELFF
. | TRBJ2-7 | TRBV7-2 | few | TGTGCCAGCAGCTTATGGTCATCAACCTACGAGCAGTACTTC | CASSLWSSTYEQYF
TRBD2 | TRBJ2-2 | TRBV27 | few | TGTGCCAGCAGTTTATGGGCTAGCGGCACCGGGGAGCTGTTTTTT | CASSLWASGTGELFF